The rows below give T cell receptor beta chains drawn from one sample of a study of cytomegalovirus exposure and HLA in healthy donors. The method was immunoSEQ multiplex PCR; TCRdb's version includes in-frame clones alone and lacks a portion of them. The sample carries over 100,000 clones, 74% recorded once. Sequencing input: PBMCs. These receptors came from a male donor in good health and CMV-seronegative. Both conserved end residues are part of each CDR3. D genes are given only for firm matches. Rows may omit the clone size; those that give it use once, few, many or a size class.

>TRBV28|TRBD1|.|TRBJ2-1
TGTGGGACAGGGGGCGCCTACAATGAGCAGTTCTTC
CGTGGAYNEQFF
>TRBV29-1|TRBD2|.|TRBJ2-3
TGCAGCGTTCTTCTGGGCGGGAGTGGCGATACGCAGTATTTT
CSVLLGGSGDTQYF
>TRBV29-1|.|.|TRBJ2-1
TGCAGCCCTGGGGACATCTGTATGTGCTACAATGAGCAGTTCTTC
CSPGDICMCYNEQFF
>TRBV7-9|.|.|TRBJ2-7
TGTTCCAGCAGCTTAAATCCAGTGGCGGGGATTGGCGAGCAGTACTTC
CSSSLNPVAGIGEQYF
>TRBV11-3|.|.|TRBJ1-1
TGTGCCAGCAGCCCCGCAATTGGGAGGATGGGGAAAACAAATGAAGCTTTCTTT
CASSPAIGRMGKTNEAFF
>TRBV7-2|TRBD1|few|TRBJ2-1
TGTGCCAGCAGCCAAAAGACAGGGCTTTTCAATGAGCAGTTCTTC
CASSQKTGLFNEQFF
>TRBV6-6|TRBD2|.|TRBJ2-7
TGTGCCAGCAGTCTCGGGGGGACTAGCAAATACGAGCAGTACTTC
CASSLGGTSKYEQYF
>TRBV19|TRBD1|once|TRBJ2-2
TGTGCCAGTAGTAGAAACAGGGGTGGCACCGGGGAGCTGTTTTTT
CASSRNRGGTGELFF
>TRBV2|.|.|TRBJ2-6
TGTGCCAGCAGTATAACTAGCTCTGGGGCCAACGTCCTGACTTTC
CASSITSSGANVLTF
>TRBV2|TRBD1|few|TRBJ2-1
TGTGCCAGCAGGGCGGGACAGGGATGGGATGAGCAGTTCTTC
CASRAGQGWDEQFF
>TRBV19|.|.|TRBJ1-1
TGTGCCAGTAACTGGGGCATCGACACTGAAGCTTTCTTT
CASNWGIDTEAFF
>TRBV19|TRBD1|.|TRBJ1-1
TGTGCCAGTAGTAGGGACAGGGGAGGTGAAGCTTTCTTT
CASSRDRGGEAFF
>TRBV5-4|TRBD1|.|TRBJ1-2
TGTGCCAGCAGCTTATTAGGGGGCGCGTTTGGCTACACCTTC
CASSLLGGAFGYTF
>TRBV11-3|.|.|TRBJ2-2
TGTGCCAGCAGCTCCCCAGGGGACGGGGAGCTGTTTTTT
CASSSPGDGELFF
>TRBV7-3|TRBD2|few|TRBJ2-5
TGTGCCAGCAGCCCTCTGGCGGGGGGGATAGAGACCCAGTACTTC
CASSPLAGGIETQYF
>TRBV13|.|.|TRBJ2-7
TGTGCCAGCAGGTCAAAACAAAACTACGAGCAGTACTTC
CASRSKQNYEQYF
>TRBV4-3|TRBD2|.|TRBJ2-2
TGCGCCAGCAGCCAAGAACGGGGGGGCCCCGGGGAGCTGTTTTTT
CASSQERGGPGELFF
>TRBV5-8|.|.|TRBJ1-5
TGTGCCAGCAGCTTGGCCGATCAGCCCCAGCATTTT
CASSLADQPQHF
>TRBV18|.|.|TRBJ1-2
TGTGCCAGCTCACCTACAGATCGAGATGGCTACACCTTC
CASSPTDRDGYTF
>TRBV11-3|.|.|TRBJ2-7
TGTGCCAGCAGCCCCGGGACTTCCGGCGAGCAGTACTTC
CASSPGTSGEQYF
>TRBV6-6|TRBD1|.|TRBJ2-1
TGTGCCAGCAGTTTCCACCCACAGGGGGCCGGTGAGCAGTTCTTC
CASSFHPQGAGEQFF
>TRBV27|TRBD2|few|TRBJ2-7
TGTGCCAGCAGTAGGAGTTGGACTAGCGGAAACTACGAGCAGTACTTC
CASSRSWTSGNYEQYF
>TRBV11-3|TRBD1|.|TRBJ2-7
TGTGCCAGCAGCCTACGGGACAGCTACGAGCAGTACTTC
CASSLRDSYEQYF